This T cell receptor (beta chain) was identified in a study of blood T cell repertoires in COVID-19. Study summary: The United States, Italy and Spain supplied acute and convalescent COVID-19 samples. Sources were T cells, B-cell-depleted T cells, or PBMCs; the material itself was cDNA or gDNA.

This clone was seen more than once but under ten times. V was pared by 2 bases and J by 5 bases, with 15 bases between. The CDR3 covers 16 residues. CDR1 is KGHDR and CDR2 is SFDVKD in the germline V gene. Original handling: Amplifying reference gene primers gave estimates of nucleated cell counts. This table comes from immunoSEQ multiplex PCR, and its TCRdb copy is limited to in-frame clones, with some not included. V and J calls and clone size are given by that table; D and trimming were obtained from the DNA. The top ten clones hold around 5% of a sample with 100,000 to 150,000 clones, more than 75% of them seen once.

The V call is TRBV24-1, the J call TRBJ2-1; TRBD1 is a possible D gene (6 bases). Input material: peripheral blood. The clonotype originates from a human donor in a cohort sampled during active COVID-19. Written as DNA, the CDR3 is TGTGCCACCAGTGATTCTCGGCAGGGGATGCACAATGAGCAGTTCTTC. Protein: CATSDSRQGMHNEQFF.